The 27 T cell receptor beta chains in this list originate from one sample, sequenced in a study of T cell repertoires in cytomegalovirus infection. For these TCRs, the target antigens are not known. TCRdb fed the reads into MiXCR, producing one record per CDR3 protein. Among approximately 910,000 distinct CDR3 sequences, about a third were seen once, and the ten largest hold 13%. Source: cultured CD8+ T cells from PBMCs, taken from culture after CMV antigen stimulation. The receptor source for this set is a human donor in good health (CMV status not recorded). Some clones in this sample may be carry-over from other donors' samples.

This clonotype has a count of ten or more. This sequence joins TRBV12-3 or TRBV12-4 and TRBJ1-2; D is perhaps TRBD1 (5 bases). Trimming pared 6 bases from V and 2 bases from J, leaving 10 bases between. The CDR3 runs 13 residues. In DNA, the CDR3 is TGTGCCAGCAGCCCGACAGAAAACTATGGCTACACCTTC. Translating it yields CASSPTENYGYTF.

This chain links TRBV6-2 or TRBV6-3 with TRBJ2-5, with D possibly TRBD1 on 7 matching bases. Germline-derived CDR1 and CDR2 are MNHEY and SVGEGT. The CDR3 extends over 17 amino acids. V lost 1 base to trimming and J lost 2 bases, with 17 bases between them. This CDR3 is CASSYLDGQDYQETQYF. In DNA form, the CDR3 reads TGTGCCAGCAGTTACTTGGACGGACAGGACTATCAAGAGACCCAGTACTTC.

This clonotype appeared a few times. This rearrangement joins TRBV10-3 to TRBJ1-1, with D hard to call. V lost 2 bases to trimming and J lost 2 bases, with 12 bases between them. Looked up from germline, CDR1 is ENHRY and CDR2 is SYGVKD. This CDR3 is 15 amino acids long. In nucleotides, the CDR3 is TGTGCCATCAGTGAGGACGGGCAATTAAACACTGAAGCTTTCTTT. Translated: CAISEDGQLNTEAFF.

The CDR3 DNA reads as TGTGCCAGCAGCGGAACGGACTGGCCGAACACCGGGGAGCTGTTTTTT. Protein: CASSGTDWPNTGELFF. The genes are TRBV5-4 and TRBJ2-2, with D perhaps TRBD2 (5 bases). The germline V and J ends were trimmed by 4 bases and 0 bases, with 13 bases remaining between them. The CDR3 is 16 residues long. Germline loops: CDR1 SGHNT, CDR2 YYREEE (reference sequence).

The V and J genes are TRBV29-1 and TRBJ1-2; D is ambiguous. This CDR3 comprises 11 residues. CDR1 SQVTM and CDR2 ANQGSEA come from the germline V gene. Trimming took 4 bases from V and 5 from J, leaving 8 bases between them. CDR3 amino acids: CSVVPEYGYTF. CDR3 DNA sequence: TGCAGCGTTGTACCGGAGTATGGCTACACCTTC.

This clonotype was seen only a few times. V gene TRBV10-3 combines with J gene TRBJ1-4; maybe TRBD1 (6 bases). Germline V lookup: CDR1 ENHRY, CDR2 SYGVKD. This CDR3 comprises 14 residues. V was cut by 6 bases and J by 8 bases, with 16 bases left in between. The CDR3 DNA sequence: TGTGCCATCAGAGGAACAGGGAATTACGAAAAACTGTTTTTT. Translating gives CAIRGTGNYEKLFF.

This clonotype was seen a handful of times. CDR3 in DNA: TGTGCCAGCAGCCAATACCCTTACAATGAGCAGTTCTTC. Amino acid sequence: CASSQYPYNEQFF. This chain joins TRBV14 and TRBJ2-1; D gene unclear. V lost 2 bases and J 4 bases, leaving 6 bases between the germline ends. This CDR3 spans 13 amino acids. CDR1 is SGHDN, CDR2 FVKESK, per germline.

The chain joins TRBV7-9 to TRBJ1-4; D perhaps matches TRBD1 (6 bases). Germline lookup yields CDR1 SEHNR and CDR2 FQNEAQ (reference sequence). The V gene lost 4 bases and the J gene lost 6 bases, with 15 bases spanning the gap. This CDR3 has 15 amino acids. DNA of the CDR3: TGTGCCAGCAGCTCTGACAGGAGGGAGCATGAAAAACTGTTTTTT. This codes for CASSSDRREHEKLFF.

This chain joins TRBV9 and TRBJ1-2; D is perhaps TRBD1 (6 bases). In germline, CDR1 is SGDLS, CDR2 YYNGEE. CDR3 length equals 12 residues. Trimming shortened V by 5 bases and J by 7 bases, and 12 bases separated the two germline ends. CDR3 sequence (DNA): TGTGCCAGCAGAGACAGGTTGGCTGGCTACACCTTC. As protein: CASRDRLAGYTF. Full variable domain (remainder filled in from reference TRBV9 and TRBJ1-2): DSGVTQTPKHLITATGQRVTLRCSPRSGDLSVYWYQQSLDQGLQFLIQYYNGEERAKGNILERFSAQQFPDLHSELNLSSLELGDSALYFCASRDRLAGYTFGSGTRLTVV.

This clonotype was picked up a small number of times. The chain recombines TRBV5-5 with TRBJ2-1; 9 positions match TRBD2. The CDR3 consists of 17 residues. Germline V gives CDR1 SGHKS, CDR2 YYEKEE (reference sequence). The junction had 13 bases not matched to a gene; V was cut back by 4 bases and J by 5 bases. CDR3 loop: CASSPRGSGGPDNEQFF. For the CDR3, the DNA is TGTGCCAGCAGCCCAAGGGGTAGCGGGGGCCCTGACAATGAGCAGTTCTTC.

With regard to this clonotype: A single base separates this from a much larger clone, so it may be a read error. V usage is TRBV7-2 and J usage is TRBJ2-7; 12 bases are a match to TRBD2. From germline, CDR1 is SGHTA and CDR2 FQGNSA. CDR3 length: 14 residues. With V trimmed by 5 bases and J by 7 bases, 6 bases remained unmatched. In DNA form, the CDR3 reads TGTGCCAGCAGCGAGACTAGCGGGAGTCGGGAGCAGTACGTC. Translation: CASSETSGSREQYV.

This clonotype came up once. This chain uses TRBV19 with TRBJ2-2; D uncertain. CDR1 and CDR2 (germline): LNHDA, SQIVND (reference sequence). V lost 1 base and J 3 bases, leaving 3 bases between the germline ends. The CDR3 is 13 residues long. The CDR3 nucleotides read TGTGCCAGTAGTATAGCCCACACCGGGGAGCTGTTTTTT. It translates to CASSIAHTGELFF.

The rearrangement uses TRBV6-6 and TRBJ1-2; D unclear. The CDR3 loop spans 10 amino acids. CDR1 and CDR2 from the germline V gene are MNHNY and SVGAGI (reference sequence). V was pared by 6 bases and J by 8 bases, with 7 bases between. The CDR3 sequence is CASSQAGYTF. In DNA, the CDR3 is TGTGCCAGCAGCCAGGCCGGCTACACCTTC.

This chain joins TRBV6-6 and TRBJ1-6, with a weak D call TRBD1 (5 bases). The germline CDR1 and CDR2 sequences are MNHNY and SVGAGI (reference sequence). This CDR3 has 15 amino acids. Trimming stripped 0 bases from V and 7 bases from J, with 10 bases between. The DNA of the CDR3 is TGTGCCAGCAGTTACTCCGGGACGGGAAATTCACCCCTCCACTTT. It translates to CASSYSGTGNSPLHF.

J is TRBJ2-1 and V is TRBV27; 11 bases agree with TRBD2. The ends lost 0 bases at V and 4 bases at J; junction bases unmatched: 5. The CDR3 runs 17 residues. CDR1 and CDR2 from the germline V gene are MNHEY and SMNVEV (reference sequence). For the CDR3, the DNA is TGTGCCAGCAGTTTATCCATACTAGCGGGGGATTACAATGAGCAGTTCTTC. Translating it yields CASSLSILAGDYNEQFF.

In its sample, this clonotype was seen a few times. This chain joins TRBV7-9 and TRBJ2-1, with D perhaps TRBD1 or TRBD2 (6 bases each). The V and J ends lost 6 bases and 8 bases respectively, with 20 bases between them. Germline V gene data show CDR1 as SEHNR and CDR2 as FQNEAQ (reference sequence). The CDR3 sequence is 15 residues long. The CDR3 loop reads CASRPKGGPLHEQFF. The DNA of the CDR3 is TGTGCCAGCAGGCCAAAGGGGGGTCCACTCCATGAGCAGTTCTTC.

This sequence joins TRBV29-1 and TRBJ2-5; the match to TRBD1 covers 9 bases. CDR1 and CDR2 from the germline V gene are SQVTM and ANQGSEA. The CDR3 is 12 residues long. Losses at the gene ends were 7 bases for V and 7 bases for J; bases not matched to a gene: 7. The CDR3 nucleotides read TGCAGCGGGGACAGGGAGGTTGCGACCCAGTACTTC. This translates into CSGDREVATQYF.

A few counts support this clonotype. The chain uses TRBV30 and TRBJ1-1; no clear D gene. Germline V gene data show CDR1 as GTSNPN and CDR2 as SVGIG (reference sequence). CDR3 size: 17 residues. The V end lost 1 base, the J end lost 0 bases, and 18 bases lay between the germline ends. CDR3 DNA sequence: TGTGCCTGGAGTGGAAGCTGCGGCAACGATTTGAACACTGAAGCTTTCTTT. This codes for CAWSGSCGNDLNTEAFF.

The rearrangement links TRBV19 to TRBJ2-1; 7 positions agree with TRBD1. There are 18 residues in the CDR3. V lost 0 bases to trimming and J lost 0 bases; unmatched junction nucleotides: 8. CDR1 is LNHDA, CDR2 SQIVND, per germline (reference sequence). The CDR3 is CASSIEGTDRSSYNEQFF. As DNA, the CDR3 is TGTGCCAGTAGTATAGAAGGGACAGACAGAAGCTCCTACAATGAGCAGTTCTTC. The complete variable domain, with remaining parts taken from reference TRBV19 and TRBJ2-1, reads DGGITQSPKYLFRKEGQNVTLSCEQNLNHDAMYWYRQDPGQGLRLIYYSQIVNDFQKGDIAEGYSVSREKKESFPLTVTSAQKNPTAFYLCASSIEGTDRSSYNEQFFGPGTRLTVL.

This clonotype was counted many times. As DNA, the CDR3 is TGTGCCAGCAGCCGTACAGGGGGCTACGAGCAGTACTTC. Its translation: CASSRTGGYEQYF. The V gene is TRBV7-2, the J gene TRBJ2-7; TRBD1 agrees at 8 bases. CDR3 length: 13 residues. Germline CDR1 and CDR2: SGHTA and FQGNSA. After removal of 5 bases from V and 3 bases from J, the junction contained 3 bases not matched to a gene.

This clonotype was recorded a few times. The chain couples TRBV6-5 to TRBJ2-7; D gene uncertain. CDR3 length: 13 residues. The V gene lost 2 bases and the J gene lost 3 bases, with 8 bases spanning the gap. The V gene's germline CDR1 is MNHEY and CDR2 SVGAGI. The CDR3: CASSYDGIYEQYF. CDR3 bases: TGTGCCAGCAGTTACGACGGCATCTACGAGCAGTACTTC.

In its sample, this clonotype was seen a few times. In nucleotides, the CDR3 is TGTGCCAGCGGCCGCGGTCCGAACAGCGGGGAATACCCCGCCTACGAGCAGTACTTC. Its protein is CASGRGPNSGEYPAYEQYF. V and J are TRBV27 and TRBJ2-7; TRBD2 aligns across 7 bases. This CDR3 spans 19 amino acids. Unmatched junction bases numbered 24, after V lost 8 bases and J lost 2 bases. Germline CDR1 reads MNHEY; CDR2 reads SMNVEV (reference sequence).

The chain couples TRBV7-3 to TRBJ1-3; no clear D gene. Germline CDR1 and CDR2: SGHTA and FQGTGA. This CDR3 contains 13 residues. V gave up 5 bases and J gave up 3 bases, with 8 bases separating them. CDR3 in amino acids: CASSQEFGNTIYF. The CDR3 DNA sequence: TGTGCCAGCAGCCAAGAGTTTGGAAACACCATATATTTT.

The rearrangement uses TRBV19 and TRBJ1-6; no firm D call. CDR1 and CDR2 from the germline V gene are LNHDA and SQIVND (reference sequence). The CDR3 consists of 15 residues. Trimming removed 3 bases at V and 5 bases at J, with 11 bases between. The CDR3 DNA is TGTGCCAGTAGTATCGGCCTTACCAATAATTCACCCCTCCACTTT. It is translated as CASSIGLTNNSPLHF.

V is TRBV24-1 and J is TRBJ2-5; D call uncertain. The germline CDR1 and CDR2 sequences are KGHDR and SFDVKD. V was shortened by 1 base and J by 2 bases, with 4 bases between the two germline ends. The CDR3 runs to 13 residues. CDR3 bases: TGTGCCACCAGTGATTTTGGGCAAGAGACCCAGTACTTC. Its translation is CATSDFGQETQYF.

This clonotype was seen ten or more times. The chain couples TRBV12-3 or TRBV12-4 to TRBJ2-3; D gene uncertain. The CDR3 totals 13 residues. The V end was cut by 2 bases, the J end by 1 base, with 4 bases between. The CDR3 DNA reads TGTGCCAGCAGTTTAAGGGGCACAGATACGCAGTATTTT. Encoded protein: CASSLRGTDTQYF.

This chain uses TRBV27 with TRBJ1-2, with TRBD1 matching 9 bases. After removal of 5 bases from V and 6 bases from J, the junction contained 13 bases not matched to a gene. The germline CDR1 and CDR2 sequences are MNHEY and SMNVEV (reference sequence). CDR3 length equals 16 residues. The CDR3 DNA sequence: TGTGCCAGCAGTCCGGGGACAGGGCATGGGTTTGATGGCTACACCTTC. It yields the protein CASSPGTGHGFDGYTF.